The 13 T cell receptor beta chains listed next were all sequenced from one sample in a study of Ad26.COV2.S vaccination and SARS-CoV-2 variants. Measured with immunoSEQ multiplex PCR; TCRdb has only the in-frame clones, and not every one. The sample contains roughly 500,000 clones, roughly 89% of which appear only once. Indicated treatment: roughly 18 received Ad26.COV2.S at low or high dose, single or two shots; five or six received placebo; per-sample allocation not given. Sampling occurred on day 63 after the first vaccine or placebo injection. The input for sequencing was peripheral blood, taken in a trial of Ad26.COV2.S vaccine versus placebo. Every receptor here comes from a person between 18 and 59 years old who received the Ad26.COV2.S COVID-19 vaccine or a placebo.

This chain connects TRBV4-1 to TRBJ1-4; TRBD1 aligns across 8 bases. The germline V gene has CDR1 MGHRA and CDR2 YSYEKL. V dropped 1 base and J dropped 4; count of bases not matched to a gene: 2. The CDR3 covers 15 residues. Here the CDR3 DNA reads TGCGCCAGCAGCCAAGGGACAGGGAATAATGAAAAACTGTTTTTT. Translation: CASSQGTGNNEKLFF.

The gene calls are TRBV2 and TRBJ2-3; 7 bases agree with TRBD1. In germline, CDR1 is SNHLY, CDR2 FYNNEI. Trimming cost V 7 bases and J 2 bases; bases outside gene matches: 6. The CDR3 has 14 residues. CDR3 region: CASNKGQSTDTQYF. The CDR3 bases are TGTGCCAGCAACAAGGGACAGTCCACAGATACGCAGTATTTT.

The J gene is TRBJ1-2, the V gene TRBV15; TRBD1 aligns across 7 bases. V lost 1 base to trimming and J lost 4 bases; unmatched junction nucleotides: 3. Germline CDR1 reads LNHNV; CDR2 reads YYDKDF (reference sequence). The CDR3 spans 14 residues. In nucleotides, the CDR3 is TGTGCCACCAGCAGAGGGGGGACAGTCTATGGCTACACCTTC. This sequence encodes CATSRGGTVYGYTF.

The CDR3 nucleotides read TGTGCCAGCAGCTGGGGGACTATCACAGATACGCAGTATTTT. Translated: CASSWGTITDTQYF. The V and J genes are TRBV3-1 (or the pseudogene TRBV3-2) and TRBJ2-3; 7 bases fit TRBD2. Unmatched junction bases numbered 4, after V lost 5 bases and J lost 2 bases. Germline CDR1 LGHDT, CDR2 YNNKEL (reference sequence). The CDR3 is 14 residues long.

The chain couples TRBV6-5 to TRBJ1-4; D might be TRBD1 (6 bases). V was trimmed by 7 bases and J by 5 bases, leaving 14 bases between them. Germline values: CDR1 MNHEY, CDR2 SVGAGI. The CDR3 covers 14 residues. CDR3 sequence (DNA): TGTGCCAGCACCCCGGGGGGCGGCAATGAAAAACTGTTTTTT. This encodes CASTPGGGNEKLFF.

V and J are TRBV24-1 and TRBJ2-1; 10 positions agree with TRBD2. With V trimmed by 4 bases and J by 0 bases, 5 bases remained unmatched. The CDR3 has 17 residues. Germline V gene sequence: CDR1 KGHDR, CDR2 SFDVKD. CDR3 nucleotides: TGTGCCACCAGTGAGCCCACTAGCGGGAACTCCTACAATGAGCAGTTCTTC. This sequence encodes CATSEPTSGNSYNEQFF.

The genes are TRBV7-2 and TRBJ1-5; D gene unclear. This CDR3 spans 16 amino acids. Trimming removed 0 bases from V and 5 bases from J, with 14 bases in between. CDR1 and CDR2 (germline): SGHTA, FQGNSA. For the CDR3, the DNA is TGTGCCAGCAGCTTAGCGCAGTTAGGGCCCGATCAGCCCCAGCATTTT. Translated, it gives CASSLAQLGPDQPQHF.

The chain carries TRBV5-4 and TRBJ2-3; 12 bases map to TRBD2. Trimming at V came to 4 bases and at J to 4 bases, leaving 7 bases not matched to a gene. Germline V CDR1 and CDR2: SGHNT, YYREEE (reference sequence). The CDR3 consists of 16 residues. Here the CDR3 DNA reads TGTGCCAGCAGCCAGATGACTAGCGGGGGTTCAGATACGCAGTATTTT. This sequence encodes CASSQMTSGGSDTQYF.

The gene calls are TRBV6-6 and TRBJ1-2; 7 bases match TRBD1. This CDR3 has 13 amino acids. V was pared by 5 bases and J by 3 bases, with 3 bases of the junction left unmatched. Germline V lookup: CDR1 MNHNY, CDR2 SVGAGI (reference sequence). DNA for the CDR3: TGTGCCAGCAGTAACAGGGGCTACTATGGCTACACCTTC. It is translated as CASSNRGYYGYTF.

The genes are TRBV4-3 and TRBJ2-7; TRBD2 might be the D (6 bases). Trimming cost V 0 bases and J 2 bases, with 17 bases left between them. The germline gives CDR1 LGHNA, CDR2 YSLEER. The CDR3 sequence is 17 residues long. CDR3 region: CASSQESGLANPYEQYF. The CDR3 DNA sequence: TGCGCCAGCAGCCAAGAATCGGGCCTAGCGAATCCCTACGAGCAGTACTTC.

This rearrangement joins TRBV6-2 or TRBV6-3 to TRBJ2-5, with 8 bases aligning to TRBD2. Germline V gene sequence: CDR1 MNHEY, CDR2 SVGEGT. Trimming cost V 3 bases and J 2 bases; bases outside gene matches: 11. CDR3 size: 17 residues. CDR3 protein: CASSYGLRGGFQETQYF. The CDR3 bases are TGTGCCAGCAGTTATGGGCTGCGCGGGGGGTTTCAAGAGACCCAGTACTTC.

V and J are TRBV23-1 and TRBJ2-7, with 7 nucleotides matching TRBD1. TRBV23-1 is classed as an ORF, of uncertain function. CDR3 size: 16 residues. J lost 1 base, V lost 4 bases, and 10 bases had no gene match. CDR3 nucleotide sequence: TGCGCCAGCAGTCTGGGACCGGGACAGAGTTCCTACGAGCAGTACTTC. Translation: CASSLGPGQSSYEQYF.

Here the CDR3 reads CASSPWTADTDTQYF. The CDR3 nucleotides are TGTGCCAGCTCTCCTTGGACAGCGGATACAGATACGCAGTATTTT. The chain combines TRBV18 with TRBJ2-3, with D perhaps matching TRBD1 (6 bases). This CDR3 has 15 amino acids. The germline V gene encodes CDR1 KGHSH and CDR2 LQKENI. Trimming pared 6 bases from V and 3 bases from J, leaving 16 bases between.